The source of this T cell receptor beta chain is a study of identical twins. A note on this clonotype: The antigen is unknown.

TCRdb passed the 5' RACE reads through MiXCR, listing each CDR3 protein once. The table shows about 530,000 distinct CDR3 sequences, with about a fifth occurring only once. The study's findings and limits: Part of the zero-insertion signal could reflect confounding by invariant MAIT and iNKT cells. Fewer insertions marked abundant cord blood beta clonotypes; young adult naive trended weakly, memory not at all. Twin pairs had excess sharing that was weaker in beta out-of-frame sequences.

This CDR3 region has 13 residues. Trimming cost V 10 bases and J 5 bases; bases outside gene matches: 10. Germline CDR1 MNHNY, CDR2 SVGAGI (reference sequence). These data also formed part of another study, on yellow fever vaccine responses in identical twins.

The J gene is TRBJ2-7, the V gene TRBV6-6, with TRBD2 identical over 8 bases. Sequenced material: CD4+ T cells sorted from blood. The receptor's source is a woman aged 18 to 35 in good health. The CDR3 DNA sequence: TGTGCCATTTCACTAGCGGTTAACCACGAGCAGTACTTC. Protein: CAISLAVNHEQYF.